This T cell receptor beta chain appears in the sequencing data of a study of tumor-infiltrating lymphocytes in primary liver carcinoma. Overall study findings and caveats: A fraction of only about 7.5-24% of top clones appeared in all five tumor regions.

Concerning this clonotype: The antigen remains undetermined.

Unsorted bulk tissue, about 19-32 mg of it, served as the source for co-extraction of RNA and DNA. There were five separate regions sampled from each tumor. Priming with a constant-region primer yielded TCR beta cDNA from 500 ng total RNA. Investigators got TCR beta libraries out of three nested multiplex PCR rounds, done with slightly modified ARM-PCR. Running around 9 cycles apiece, the first two PCR rounds relied on TRBV1-TRBV30 forward primers together with a C-beta reverse primer. TCRdb analysed the multiplex PCR reads with MiXCR anew, one entry per CDR3 protein. The data hold about 64,000 distinct CDR3 sequences, with about 71% observed a single time. The CDR3 is made up of 13 amino acids. With 9 bases removed from V and 5 bases from J, the gap between germline ends came to 14 bases.

This chain links TRBV12-3 or TRBV12-4 with TRBJ2-1; maybe TRBD1 (6 bases). The sequencing sample was made of liver tumor tissue from sampling region 4. Subset in this sample: tumor region T4, right-lateral pole. This receptor was taken from a man in his forties or fifties with primary liver carcinoma and hepatitis B virus infection. Here the CDR3 reads CASGLGQNNEQFF. Here the CDR3 DNA reads TGTGCCAGTGGTCTCGGACAGAACAATGAGCAGTTCTTC.